The 25 T cell receptor beta chains in this list originate from one sample, sequenced in a study of tumor-infiltrating lymphocytes in primary liver carcinoma. A primer matching the constant region was used to make TCR beta cDNA from 450 to 550 ng of total RNA. For TCR beta, libraries were produced by three nested multiplex PCR rounds using slightly modified ARM-PCR. Two initial PCR rounds of approximately 10 cycles each paired TRBV1-TRBV30 forward primers with a C-beta reverse primer. MiXCR, applied by TCRdb to the multiplex PCR reads, yields one record per CDR3 protein. The repertoire includes over 35,000 distinct CDR3 sequences, approximately 70% of them detected once, and roughly 19% sits in the top ten. Co-extraction of both nucleic acids (RNA and DNA) used about 18-31 mg of unsorted bulk tissue. The sequenced material came from liver tumor tissue from sampling region 2. Noted subset: tumor region T2, inferior pole. These receptors were collected from a man aged 35 to 55 with primary liver carcinoma and hepatitis B virus infection.

For this clonotype: An end of the junction does not agree with germline; a read error may underlie this. The chain employs TRBV6-5 and TRBJ2-3; D remains unclear. Germline V gene lookup returns CDR1 MNHEY and CDR2 SVGAGI. The CDR3 contains 11 residues. The CDR3 here is CSSAEWDTQYF. CDR3 sequence (DNA): TGTTCCAGTGCTGAATGGGATACGCAATATTTT.

On this clonotype: This is likely a read error, given that the CDR3 carries no conserved phenylalanine or tryptophan at its end. Because the CDR3's place on the DNA is in doubt, the DNA is left out and the CDR3 is given as listed by TCRdb. The J gene is TRBJ2-7, the V gene TRBV5-5; the tabulated D call, TRBD2, remains unverified against the DNA. Germline CDR1 SGHKS, CDR2 YYEKEE (reference sequence). From its first to its last residue, the CDR3 has 14 amino acids. The CDR3 sequence: CASSPGLELYEQHS.

Comment on this clonotype: Relative to the germline gene, one junction end is altered; a read error may explain this. V usage is TRBV6-2 or TRBV6-3 and J usage is TRBJ1-5; no firm D call. The CDR3 consists of 16 residues. CDR1 is MNHEY, CDR2 SVGEGT, per germline. The CDR3 protein is CASSPQEARVNQPQHF. The CDR3 nucleotides are TGTGCCAGCAGTCCCCAAGAGGCAAGGGTCAATCAGCCCCAACATTTT.

In its sample, this clonotype was seen many times. The chain is built from TRBV5-4 and TRBJ1-6; D is perhaps TRBD1 (6 bases). Germline V gene data show CDR1 as SGHNT and CDR2 as YYREEE (reference sequence). V lost 6 bases and J 7 bases, leaving 14 bases between the germline ends. The CDR3 contains 14 residues. Written as DNA, the CDR3 is TGTGCCAGCACCTACGGGACACAGAATTCACCCCTCCACTTT. Translation: CASTYGTQNSPLHF. Full variable domain (outside the CDR3, taken from reference TRBV5-4 and TRBJ1-6): ETGVTQSPTHLIKTRGQQVTLRCSSQSGHNTVSWYQQALGQGPQFIFQYYREEENGRGNFPPRFSGLQFPNYSSELNVNALELDDSALYLCASTYGTQNSPLHFGNGTRLTVT.

The rearrangement links TRBV28 to TRBJ1-1; no clear D gene. This CDR3 region has 15 residues. CDR1 is MDHEN, CDR2 SYDVKM, per germline. V was shortened by 6 bases and J by 1 base, with 15 bases between the two germline ends. CDR3 coding DNA: TGTGCCAGCAGCTCAAAATCATTGAGGAACACTGAAGCTTTCTTT. Its translation: CASSSKSLRNTEAFF.

Worth noting for this clonotype: The junction departs from germline at one end; a sequencing error may be responsible. This chain uses TRBV4-1 with TRBJ2-7; D is possibly TRBD2 (7 bases). Germline-derived CDR1 and CDR2 are MGHRA and YSYEKL. The CDR3 contains 16 residues. This chain's CDR3 is CVSSQLEGGLGYEQYF. CDR3 DNA sequence: TGCGTCAGCAGCCAGTTGGAGGGGGGGCTTGGCTACGAGCAGTACTTC.

Comments on this clonotype: The CDR3 ends on some other residue instead of the conserved phenylalanine or tryptophan, so this is likely a read error. It is unclear where the CDR3 begins or ends on the DNA, so no DNA is shown, and the CDR3 is as TCRdb lists it. This sequence joins TRBV6-2 or TRBV6-3 and TRBJ2-7; TRBD2 was called by the table and not checked on the DNA. The CDR3 numbers 13 amino acids, ends counted. The germline V gene encodes CDR1 MNHEY and CDR2 SVGEGT. CDR3 in amino acids: CASSYGLATEQYS.

Turning to this clonotype: The junction departs from germline at one end; a sequencing error may be responsible. This chain uses TRBV11-2 with TRBJ1-5; the D gene could be TRBD1 or TRBD2 (6 bases each). The J call could be wrong; TRBJ2-3 is a better fit for the DNA end. In germline, CDR1 is SGHAT, CDR2 FQNNGV. This CDR3 is built from 16 residues. DNA for the CDR3: TGTGACAGCAGCCTAAAAGGGGGACTGACGAATCGGCCCCAGTATTTT. It yields the protein CDSSLKGGLTNRPQYF.

By share of the sample, this clonotype is medium-sized. The CDR3 is CSVALGETYNEQFF. The CDR3 DNA follows: TGCAGCGTTGCCCTCGGTGAAACCTACAATGAGCAGTTCTTC. V is TRBV29-1 and J is TRBJ2-1, with no clear D. This CDR3 spans 14 amino acids. The germline CDR1 and CDR2 sequences are SQVTM and ANQGSEA. V shed 4 bases and J shed 2 bases, with 12 bases lying between them.

In this sample, this clonotype turned up once. A read error may account for a junction end that differs from germline. The rearrangement joins TRBV7-9 to TRBJ1-2; the match to TRBD1 covers 9 bases. This CDR3 comprises 14 residues. Germline CDR1 SEHNR, CDR2 FQNEAQ (reference sequence). This chain's CDR3 is CASRWDREFHGYTF. CDR3 sequence (DNA): TGTGCCAGCAGGTGGGACAGGGAGTTTCATGGGTACACCTTC.

This chain connects TRBV11-2 to TRBJ2-3, with 12 bases identical to TRBD2. CDR1 SGHAT and CDR2 FQNNGV come from the germline V gene. There are 16 residues in the CDR3. As DNA, the CDR3 is TGTACTAGCAGCTTGGGACTAGCGGGCTTCGCAGATACGCAGTATTTT. Protein: CTSSLGLAGFADTQYF. Using reference TRBV11-2 and TRBJ2-3 for the parts outside the CDR3, the full variable domain is EAGVAQSPRYKIIEKRQSVAFWCNPISGHATLYWYQQILGQGPKLLIQFQNNGVVDDSQLPKDRFSAERLKGVDSTLKIQPAKLEDSAVYLCTSSLGLAGFADTQYFGPGTRLTVL.

For this clonotype: One junction end does not reproduce the germline sequence, and a read error may be involved. DNA for the CDR3: TGTGCAAGCAACTTTGGTCGGGAGGGCCCTCAGGACGAGCAGTACTTC. Residues: CASNFGREGPQDEQYF. The V call is TRBV5-4, the J call TRBJ2-7, with 8 bases that match TRBD2. The CDR3 is 16 amino acids. The germline gives CDR1 SGHNT, CDR2 YYREEE (reference sequence).

The chain links TRBV6-1 to TRBJ2-5; TRBD2 might be the D (6 bases). The J call may be faulty, since TRBJ2-1 better matches the DNA end. Germline V CDR1 and CDR2: MNHNS, SASEGT. CDR3 size: 14 residues. This chain's CDR3 is CASRRASSGETQFF. Here the CDR3 DNA reads TGTGCCAGTAGAAGGGCCTCCTCGGGGGAGACCCAGTTCTTC.

The chain uses TRBV28 and TRBJ2-5; D might be TRBD2 (5 bases). Looked up from germline, CDR1 is MDHEN and CDR2 is SYDVKM. V lost 8 bases and J 5 bases, leaving 15 bases between the germline ends. The CDR3 is made up of 13 amino acids. The DNA of the CDR3 is TGTGCCAGCGGCTCTGGGAGCCATGAGACCCAGTACTTC. It encodes CASGSGSHETQYF.

The chain has TRBV18 and TRBJ2-7; D is perhaps TRBD1 (6 bases). Per germline, CDR1 KGHSH and CDR2 LQKENI. This CDR3 is built from 15 residues. V was trimmed by 2 bases and J by 6 bases, leaving 17 bases between them. In nucleotides, the CDR3 is TGTGCCAGCTCACCATTGCATAGGACAGACTGCGAGCAGTACTTC. Its translation: CASSPLHRTDCEQYF.

Of note for this clonotype: A read error may account for a junction end that differs from germline. CDR3 bases: TGTGCCAGCAGTTCCATCTACAAGCAGTACTTC. This gives the protein CASSSIYKQYF. The chain is built from TRBV12-3 or TRBV12-4 and TRBJ2-7; D remains unclear. The CDR3 extends over 11 amino acids.

A remark on this clonotype: This may be a read error, as it is one base from a much larger clone. CDR3 sequence (DNA): TGCGCCAGCAGCTTGGCCCTGGGGAAGAATGACCAGTTCTTC. Its translation: CASSLALGKNDQFF. V and J are TRBV5-1 and TRBJ2-1, with D uncertain. Germline CDR1 reads SGHRS; CDR2 reads YFSETQ. The CDR3 has 14 residues.

As regards this clonotype: A read error may account for a junction end that differs from germline. This chain uses TRBV11-1 with TRBJ1-2; perhaps TRBD1 as D (6 bases). This CDR3 spans 14 amino acids. Germline CDR1 and CDR2: SGHAT and FQDESV (reference sequence). The CDR3 protein is CASSLPGTYYGNTF. The CDR3 DNA reads as TGTGCCAGCAGCCTCCCAGGGACATACTATGGCAACACCTTC.

This rearrangement joins TRBV6-1 to TRBJ2-7; 7 bases agree with TRBD1. The junction had 19 bases not matched to a gene; V was cut back by 3 bases and J by 8 bases. Germline CDR1 MNHNS, CDR2 SASEGT. The CDR3 is made up of 17 amino acids. CDR3 in amino acids: CASSDAAGGLSSYKQYF. DNA for the CDR3: TGTGCCAGCAGTGACGCGGCAGGGGGTCTCAGCTCCTATAAGCAGTACTTC.

Remarks on this clonotype: Mismatch with germline at one junction end may stem from a read error. CDR3 amino acids: CSVDAGRREQYF. The CDR3 DNA follows: TGTAGCGTTGATGCTGGCCGGAGAGAGCAGTACTTC. The chain recombines TRBV29-1 with TRBJ2-7; weak D call: TRBD2 (5 bases). This CDR3 has 12 residues. Germline V gives CDR1 SQVTM, CDR2 ANQGSEA.

By frequency in the sample, this clonotype is medium-sized. This chain links TRBV11-1 with TRBJ2-1; 9 bases map to TRBD2. J lost 1 base, V lost 2 bases, and 9 bases had no gene match. Germline-derived CDR1 and CDR2 are SGHAT and FQDESV (reference sequence). CDR3 length equals 18 residues. CDR3 region: CASSLYRSAGGSYNEQFF. The CDR3 nucleotides are TGTGCCAGCAGCTTATACCGCTCCGCGGGAGGGTCCTACAATGAGCAGTTCTTC.

As for this clonotype: The conserved closing phenylalanine or tryptophan is absent in this CDR3, likely reflecting a read error. The chain combines TRBV11-2 with TRBJ2-5, with D tentatively TRBD2 (6 bases). The CDR3 contains 18 residues. CDR1 and CDR2 from the germline V gene are SGHAT and FQNNGV. The CDR3 loop is CASSLSSIQGTGREIQYL. In DNA, the CDR3 is TGTGCCAGCAGCCTTAGCTCAATCCAGGGTACTGGACGGGAGATCCAGTACCTC.

Remarks on this clonotype: Possible read error: a much larger clone is one base away. This chain uses TRBV11-2 with TRBJ2-3; a weak D match, TRBD2 (5 bases). Germline V gene sequence: CDR1 SGHAT, CDR2 FQNNGV. The CDR3 runs 15 residues. CDR3 coding DNA: TGTGTCGGCAGCTTTCGGACTCACTATACAGATACGCAGTATTTT. It encodes CVGSFRTHYTDTQYF.

The chain carries TRBV4-1 and TRBJ2-1; 8 nucleotides agree with TRBD2. Germline lookup yields CDR1 MGHRA and CDR2 YSYEKL. The length of the CDR3 is 16 residues. V gave up 5 bases and J gave up 4 bases; unmatched junction bases: 10. CDR3 sequence: CASSKLETSEYNEQFF. CDR3 DNA sequence: TGCGCCAGCAGCAAACTCGAGACTAGCGAGTACAATGAGCAGTTCTTC.

This sequence joins TRBV29-1 and TRBJ1-3; D is unclear. The CDR3 runs to 11 residues. Germline assignment: CDR1 SQVTM and CDR2 ANQGSEA. Trimming pared 7 bases from V and 8 bases from J, leaving 12 bases between. The chain's CDR3 is CSADKADTIYF. The CDR3 region has the DNA TGCAGCGCTGACAAGGCAGACACCATATATTTT.